This TCR beta chain stems from a study of prognosis after radiotherapy for stage I lung cancer. Whole-study context: All of the patients with non-small cell lung cancer, including several who had refused surgery, were considered to be medically inoperable.

Starting from genomic DNA, TCR beta CDR3 was amplified through two-round multiplex PCR. It was primers specific to each TRBV and TRBJ gene that first-round PCR used. TCRdb reprocessed the multiplex PCR reads with MiXCR, giving one entry per CDR3 protein. Seen here are 20,000 to 25,000 distinct CDR3 sequences, around 40% observed once, and the top ten hold approximately 50%. With regard to this clonotype: The target antigen is unknown.

Study-wide results and limits: Usage of the TRBV and TRBJ genes (in patients with versus without metastases) was reportedly different. Any tumor specificity that the expanded TCR clones may have had was not determined.

The V end was cut by 6 bases, the J end by 5 bases, with 10 bases between. The CDR3 runs 13 residues. The germline V gene has CDR1 SEHNR and CDR2 FQNEAQ (reference sequence). The source was PBMCs, collected before or after stereotactic body radiation therapy (not recorded which). This sequence originates from a donor aged 50 or older with non-small cell lung cancer. This chain joins TRBV7-9 and TRBJ2-2; a possible D gene is TRBD1 (6 bases). The CDR3 reads CASRLTGTGELFF. The CDR3 DNA reads as TGTGCCAGCAGACTTACAGGGACCGGGGAGCTGTTTTTT.